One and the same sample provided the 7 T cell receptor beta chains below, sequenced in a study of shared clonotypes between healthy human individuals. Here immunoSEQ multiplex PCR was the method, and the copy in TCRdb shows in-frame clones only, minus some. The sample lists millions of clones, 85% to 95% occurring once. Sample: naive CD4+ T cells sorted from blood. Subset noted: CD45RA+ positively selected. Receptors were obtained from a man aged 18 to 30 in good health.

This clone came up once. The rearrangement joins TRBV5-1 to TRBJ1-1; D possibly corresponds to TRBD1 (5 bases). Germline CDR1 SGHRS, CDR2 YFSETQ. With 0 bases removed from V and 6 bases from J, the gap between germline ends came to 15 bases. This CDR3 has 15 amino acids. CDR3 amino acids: CASSLDGGAESEAFF. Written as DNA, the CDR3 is TGCGCCAGCAGCTTGGATGGAGGGGCAGAGTCTGAAGCTTTCTTT.

The CDR3 nucleotides are TGCGCCAGCAGCCAAGACGGACCCAACACCGGGGAGCTGTTTTTT. Its protein product is CASSQDGPNTGELFF. This chain links TRBV4-3 with TRBJ2-2, with D hard to call. V lost 0 bases to trimming and J lost 2 bases, with 7 bases between them. This CDR3 is 15 amino acids long. From germline, CDR1 is LGHNA and CDR2 YSLEER.

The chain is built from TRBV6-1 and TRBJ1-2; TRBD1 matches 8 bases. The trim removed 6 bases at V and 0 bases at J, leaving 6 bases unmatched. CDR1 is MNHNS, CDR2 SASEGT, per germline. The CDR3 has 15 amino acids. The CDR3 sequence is CASSLQGGSNYGYTF. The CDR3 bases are TGTGCCAGCAGCTTACAGGGGGGTTCTAACTATGGCTACACCTTC.

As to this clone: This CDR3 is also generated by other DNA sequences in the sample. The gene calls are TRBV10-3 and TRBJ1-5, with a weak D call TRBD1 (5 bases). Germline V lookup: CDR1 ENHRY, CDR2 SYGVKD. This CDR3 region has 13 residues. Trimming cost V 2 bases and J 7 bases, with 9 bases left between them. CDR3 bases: TGTGCCATCAGTGAGAGTGGGGCCCAGCCCCAGCATTTT. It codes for CAISESGAQPQHF.

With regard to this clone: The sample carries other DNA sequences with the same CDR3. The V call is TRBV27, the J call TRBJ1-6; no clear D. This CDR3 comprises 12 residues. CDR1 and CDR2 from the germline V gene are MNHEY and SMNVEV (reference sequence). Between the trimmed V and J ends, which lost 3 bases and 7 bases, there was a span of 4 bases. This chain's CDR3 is CASSFSNSPLHF. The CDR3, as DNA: TGTGCCAGCAGTTTTAGCAATTCACCCCTCCACTTT.

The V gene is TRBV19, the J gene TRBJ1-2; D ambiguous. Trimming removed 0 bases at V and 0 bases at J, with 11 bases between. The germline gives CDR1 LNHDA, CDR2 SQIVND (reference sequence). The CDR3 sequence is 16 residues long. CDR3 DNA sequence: TGTGCCAGTAGTATAGAAACTCGACGAGCTAACTATGGCTACACCTTC. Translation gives CASSIETRRANYGYTF.

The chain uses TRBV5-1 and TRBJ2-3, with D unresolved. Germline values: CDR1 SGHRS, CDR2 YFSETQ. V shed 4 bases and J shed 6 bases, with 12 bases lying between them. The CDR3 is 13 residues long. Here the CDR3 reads CASSLDGRDTQYF. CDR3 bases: TGCGCCAGCAGCCTGGATGGCAGGGATACGCAGTATTTT.